This is a list of T cell receptor beta chains from one sample in a study of blood T cell repertoires in COVID-19. Assay: immunoSEQ multiplex PCR; the TCRdb copy retains only in-frame clones and omits some. The profile shows 350,000 to 400,000 clones, 70% to 90% of them singletons. The sequenced sample was peripheral blood. The receptors were gathered from a young woman with COVID-19, enrolled during active disease. The CDR3 runs from the conserved cysteine through the conserved F or W. D genes are given only for firm matches. Clone sizes are given selectively: once, few, many, or a class where the clone is expanded.

v_call,j_call,d_call,clone_size,cdr3_length,cdr3_aa,cdr3_nt
TRBV15,TRBJ1-1,TRBD1,-,15,CATSRDLGTAYEAFF,TGTGCCACCAGCAGAGATCTCGGGACAGCCTATGAAGCTTTCTTT
TRBV4-3,TRBJ1-5,TRBD1,-,18,CASSQDLGTGSFNQPQHF,TGCGCCAGCAGCCAAGACCTTGGGACAGGTTCTTTCAATCAGCCCCAGCATTTT
TRBV9,TRBJ1-2,TRBD1,once,16,CASSPSTGANNYGYTF,TGTGCCAGCAGCCCCTCGACAGGGGCGAATAACTATGGCTACACCTTC
TRBV4-1,TRBJ2-3,TRBD1,-,15,CASSEGQGPGNTQYF,TGCGCCAGCAGCGAGGGACAGGGGCCGGGGAATACGCAGTATTTT
TRBV5-1,TRBJ2-7,-,-,14,CASSLEGHSHEQYF,TGCGCCAGCAGCTTGGAGGGACATTCACACGAGCAGTACTTC
TRBV28,TRBJ1-2,-,-,13,CASSFPQGWGYTF,TGTGCCAGCAGTTTCCCACAGGGTTGGGGCTACACCTTC
TRBV29-1,TRBJ1-3,-,-,13,CSVAPSTGNTIYF,TGCAGCGTTGCCCCATCCACTGGAAACACCATATATTTT
TRBV7-9,TRBJ1-3,-,few,17,CASSTQGSQYSGNTIYF,TGTGCCAGCAGCACACAGGGTTCGCAATACTCTGGAAACACCATATATTTT
TRBV29-1,TRBJ2-3,-,-,15,CSVEGGDTSTDTQYF,TGCAGCGTTGAGGGGGGGGACACCAGCACAGATACGCAGTATTTT
TRBV9,TRBJ2-6,-,-,16,CASSHPTGSGANVLTF,TGTGCCAGCAGCCACCCTACCGGGAGCGGGGCCAACGTCCTGACTTTC
TRBV19,TRBJ1-1,-,-,13,CASSMRRVPGAFF,TGTGCCAGTAGTATGAGGAGGGTGCCCGGAGCTTTCTTT
TRBV7-9,TRBJ2-1,-,-,16,CASSSAGGISYNEQFF,TGTGCCAGCAGCTCCGCGGGCGGGATCTCCTACAATGAGCAGTTCTTC
TRBV10-2,TRBJ2-1,TRBD2,-,15,CASSQGGGAYNEQFF,TGCGCCAGCAGTCAAGGCGGGGGGGCCTACAATGAGCAGTTCTTC
TRBV5-4,TRBJ2-1,TRBD2,-,17,CASSLDLAESSYNEQFF,TGTGCCAGCAGCTTGGATCTAGCGGAGAGCTCCTACAATGAGCAGTTCTTC
TRBV28,TRBJ1-2,-,-,18,CASRNPRVSHRSNYGYTF,TGTGCCAGCAGGAATCCCAGGGTGTCCCACCGATCTAACTATGGCTACACCTTC
TRBV28,TRBJ2-7,-,once,13,CASRGGGPDEQYF,TGTGCCAGCAGAGGGGGGGGCCCGGACGAGCAGTACTTC
TRBV6-5,TRBJ1-1,-,few,16,CASSYSGGSMATEAFF,TGTGCCAGCAGTTACTCCGGCGGGAGCATGGCCACTGAAGCTTTCTTT
TRBV7-6,TRBJ2-1,TRBD2,-,15,CASSPRTSGYSEQFF,TGTGCCAGCAGCCCACGTACTAGCGGGTATAGTGAGCAGTTCTTC
TRBV4-2,TRBJ2-7,-,-,14,CASSQQDSSYEQYF,TGTGCCAGCAGCCAGCAGGACTCCTCCTACGAGCAGTACTTC